This TCR beta chain was identified during a study of blood T cell repertoires in COVID-19. Across the study: Both acute and convalescent COVID-19 samples were obtained from the United States, Italy and Spain. The analysed material was cDNA or gDNA that came from T cells, B-cell-depleted T cells, or PBMCs.

A Seattle source enrolled patients during active infection and followed them longitudinally. The authors' processing: Amplifying reference gene primers gave estimates of nucleated cell counts. Measured with immunoSEQ multiplex PCR; TCRdb has only the in-frame clones, and not every one. V, J and clone size are those of that table, while D and trimming were read from the DNA. The sample records roughly 250,000 clones, around 82% being singletons. The specimen was peripheral blood. This receptor was identified in a person between 65 and 80 years old with COVID-19, enrolled during active disease.

Here the CDR3 DNA reads TGTGCCAGCAGTTTATCTAGGGAGGGTGAAGCTTTCTTT. It codes for CASSLSREGEAFF. The chain joins TRBV12-3 or TRBV12-4 to TRBJ1-1; D not resolved. Deletions cut 2 bases from V and 7 bases from J, with 11 bases between. This CDR3 region has 13 residues.